This T cell receptor beta chain was sequenced during a study of blood T cell repertoires in COVID-19. Study context: Acute and convalescent COVID-19 specimens originated in the United States, Italy and Spain. PBMCs, B-cell-depleted T cells, or T cells were the source of the cDNA or gDNA that made up the material.

Trimming removed 6 bases from V and 9 bases from J, with 9 bases in between. Germline-derived CDR1 and CDR2 are MNHEY and SMNVEV (reference sequence). The CDR3 sequence is 12 residues long. Assay used: immunoSEQ multiplex PCR; TCRdb lists only in-frame clones, some missing. The sample carries 200,000 or so clones, 65% to 90% recorded once. Those who participated ranged in age from roughly 18 to 89 years and resided in roughly 26 US areas. Clinical histories supplied by participants themselves formed the basis of cohort assignment. The sample holds many counts of this clone. The chain carries TRBV27 and TRBJ1-6, with D tentatively TRBD1 (6 bases). Sequencing was carried out using PBMCs or T cells enriched from blood (not recorded which). This receptor was identified in a woman in her thirties or forties with acute COVID-19. The CDR3 region is CASSNRVSPLHF. The CDR3 DNA follows: TGTGCCAGCAGCAACAGGGTTTCACCCCTCCACTTT.